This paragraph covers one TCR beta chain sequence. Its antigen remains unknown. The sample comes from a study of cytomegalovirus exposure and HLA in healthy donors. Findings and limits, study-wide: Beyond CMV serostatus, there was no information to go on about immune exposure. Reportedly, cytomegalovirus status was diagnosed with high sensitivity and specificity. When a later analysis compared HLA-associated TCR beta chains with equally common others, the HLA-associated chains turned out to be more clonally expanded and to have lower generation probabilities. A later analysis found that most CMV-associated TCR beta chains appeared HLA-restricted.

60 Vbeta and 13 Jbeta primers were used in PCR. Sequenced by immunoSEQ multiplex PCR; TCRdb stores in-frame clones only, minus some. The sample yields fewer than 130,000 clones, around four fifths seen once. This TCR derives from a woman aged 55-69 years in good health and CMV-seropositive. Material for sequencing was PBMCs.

CDR3 bases: TGTGCCAGCAGTGAGGGAGGGAGACCTAACAAGGGGAGCAATCAGCCCCAGCATTTT. This translates into CASSEGGRPNKGSNQPQHF. This chain links TRBV27 with TRBJ1-5; weak D call: TRBD1 (5 bases). This CDR3 is 19 amino acids long. Germline V CDR1 and CDR2: MNHEY, SMNVEV (reference sequence). Trimming pared 5 bases from V and 1 base from J, leaving 24 bases between.